This TCR beta chain was profiled in a study of OX40 agonist ivuxolimab in advanced cancers. In the study overall: Patients enrolled in dose escalation were diagnosed with hepatocellular carcinoma, melanoma, renal cell or head and neck cancer. Previous treatment with anti-PD-1, anti-PD-L1 or anti-CTLA-4 therapy was allowed; less than 45% had received some. Males comprised 82.7% of the group, whose mean age was about 62 years (range 23 to 79). Study-wide results and limits: Certain nonresponding patients likewise had low normalized T-cell clonal expansion.

V was cut by 5 bases and J by 13 bases, with 17 bases left in between. CDR1 is SNHLY, CDR2 FYNNEI, per germline. CDR3 length: 13 amino acids. To note about this clone: Its antigen is not identified.

This table comes from immunoSEQ multiplex PCR, and its TCRdb copy is limited to in-frame clones, with some not included. Of more than 85,000 clones in the sample, approximately 90% are singletons; the top ten hold about 0.5%. The chain joins TRBV2 to TRBJ1-4, with D tentatively TRBD1 (6 bases). The clonotype comes from an adult with an advanced solid tumor such as melanoma, head and neck, liver or kidney cancer. This sample comprised CD4+ or CD8+ T cells sorted from blood, obtained in a trial of the OX40 agonist ivuxolimab. The chain's CDR3 is CASSNFGGGGLFF. DNA of the CDR3: TGTGCCAGCAGTAACTTCGGGGGCGGTGGACTGTTTTTT.